This T cell receptor (beta chain) originates from a study of cytomegalovirus exposure and HLA in healthy donors (dated by TCRdb to between 2016 and 2019). Study-wide context: An earlier analysis of around 600 of the donors reported roughly 270 Gb of sequence data and roughly 100 million unique TCR beta sequences from 150 million to 200 million T cells. About 300 gigabases of sequencing data and tens of millions of unique TCR sequences were included in an early release covering 500 to 750 HLA-typed donors. The genetic ancestry cluster associated with self-reported Caucasian donors included 81% of the approximately 410 genotyped donors. The study aimed to test whether signatures of past pathogen exposure could be identified by cataloging public T cell receptors. Using immunosequencing, the study profiled T cell repertoires from around 670 subjects and related those repertoires to cytomegalovirus serostatus. Besides the first cohort of around 700 subjects, a separate validation cohort made up of about 120 different subjects was used. The study combined high-throughput TCR immunosequencing, statistical association of individual TCRs with disease status, and machine learning to predict cytomegalovirus infection status. To study patterns of TCR occurrence, a later analysis re-analyzed previously published TCR beta repertoires from 700 or so donors and added high-resolution HLA genotyping. Rather than using new phenotypic data, the later analysis identified candidate immune exposures from TCR beta sequences and from how often those sequences occurred across donors. To decide whether each TCR beta V gene segment behaved as functional or pseudogenic, an earlier analysis of fewer than 750 of the donors relied on high-throughput TCR beta sequencing. Alongside the repertoire data, information on donor age, sex, ethnicity and CMV serostatus was compiled. A later genetic analysis took genome-wide SNP genotypes for about three fifths of the roughly 700 donors and used that subset as a discovery cohort. All discovery cohort repertoires had been generated using a single sequencing platform. Class I and class II HLA loci were covered by the typing at four-digit resolution. Typing coverage differed by locus: A, B, C, DRB1 and DQB1 were typed in about 620-630 donors, DQA1 in roughly 510, DPA1 in over 600, and DPB1 in approximately 450. About five DR-DQ haplotypes were handled as single units for association and clustering because linkage in the cohort was strong. Among about 360 genotyped donors of the cohort, an average of approximately 240,000 unique TCR beta nucleotide sequences were sequenced per donor, around a sixth of them non-productive.

The library relied on the immunoSEQ multiplex PCR assay. A mixture of 60 forward primers for TCR Vbeta segments and 13 reverse primers for TCR Jbeta segments was used in the multiplex PCR. Amplification of the CDR3 region of rearranged TCR beta genes was performed with a multiplex PCR assay on genomic DNA. The amplified TCR beta libraries were sequenced on the Illumina HiSeq System as 87-base-pair reads. As for the original processing: A later analysis counted approximately 76 million unique TCR beta chains across the 700 or so repertoires, and around 12 million of these chains were shared by at least two donors. Raw reads were error-corrected and collapsed into unique sequences with a nearest-neighbor algorithm that merged closely related sequences to remove PCR and sequencing errors. To assign V, D and J gene segments, CDR3 sequences were aligned to IMGT reference sequences. For a sequence to be retained, a match of at least six nucleotides was required to both a V gene segment and a J gene segment. A rearrangement counted as productive if the CDR3 had no stop codons and remained in frame with V and J, and every other rearrangement counted as non-productive. Following IMGT convention, CDR3 was defined as the stretch from the second conserved V-encoded cysteine to the conserved J-encoded phenylalanine. The earlier analysis of about 530 of the donors excluded any sequence lacking an unambiguous match to a single V gene segment. In an earlier analysis of more than 500 of the donors, a V segment was called functional when productive rearrangements were above 56.7%, and segregating when the standard deviation between donors exceeded 5%. A statistical classification framework was built to diagnose cytomegalovirus status from the catalog of TCR beta chain sequences. V and J gene assignment, in a later analysis, came from comparing TCR nucleotide sequences with IMGT/GENE-DB human TR gene sequences. Using the TCRdist pipeline, a later analysis assigned CDR3 sequences along with most-parsimonious VDJ recombination scenarios. A later analysis defined each TCR beta chain by its CDR3 amino acid sequence plus V-gene family, and excluded reads lacking a unique V-gene family. In a later analysis, some 600 highly shared, low-generation-probability nucleotide sequences were removed to address suspected cross-contamination and a sequencing artifact. In a later analysis, a clonal expansion index was calculated for each public chain from normalized within-repertoire ranks of inferred template counts. In a later analysis, generation probabilities were computed using a VDJ recombination model fitted to out-of-frame rearrangements, and the results were checked against IGoR. In a later analysis, hypergeometric tests were used to score TCR-TCR, TCR-HLA and TCR-CMV co-occurrence, with a repertoire-size bias correction applied to TCR pairs. False discovery rates were estimated in a later analysis by permuting HLA or CMV assignments 20 times. In a later analysis, co-occurring TCRs were grouped using DBSCAN, with TCRdist sequence similarity added in when clustering inside HLA-allele-positive subsets. Repertoires with fewer than 30,000 or more than 120,000 public chains were left out of co-occurrence clustering, as were about five repertoires with anomalous nucleotide sharing. The table was pulled from immuneACCESS by TCRdb, which kept in-frame rearrangements only. Such tables lose some clones; where checked, under half of the loss comes from unresolved V genes, and the rest has no known cause. V and J calls plus clone size are reproduced from that table; the DNA served to infer D and trimming. The sample data list 150,000 to 180,000 clones, and around 80% of these were observed just once. 5.6% of the sample goes to the ten largest clones.

Summary of the overall study and its limitations: A cluster of highly shared sequence variants was judged likely to represent a technical artifact of the sequencing pipeline. At a false discovery rate of 0.05, a later analysis linked around 15,000 TCR beta sequences to specific HLA alleles. Most TCR sequences were seen in very few donors, while some public TCRs were found in many individuals. V-gene and J-gene trimming of TCR beta chains was associated with a missense DCLRE1C variant in a later genetic analysis, and the association was replicated in an independent cohort. Assigning TCR associations to individual alleles was difficult when HLA alleles, especially DR and DQ, strongly co-occurred. The presence/absence analyses assumed that sequencing depth was roughly uniform across donors, and that assumption may not be true. Broadly in line with IMGT annotations, most TCR beta V segments showed up in productive rearrangements about 87% or about 30% of the time in an earlier analysis of some 590 of the donors. Most CMV-associated TCR beta chains appeared to be HLA-restricted in a later analysis, and the HLA associations seemed to be driven largely by CMV exposure. Because HLA typing was missing for some donors at each locus, association tests included only the typed subset. In vitro tests confirmed that a few of the cytomegalovirus-associated TCR beta chains recognize cytomegalovirus antigens. This cohort had only TCR beta chains sequenced, and the lack of alpha or paired-chain data limited which features could be detected. The study gave a list of 150 to 200 TCR beta chains associated with cytomegalovirus. Linkage disequilibrium might explain the correlated functional status among segregating V segments, but an unknown experimental factor could not be excluded. In a later analysis, TCR association rates were found to vary across HLA loci, with the most associated TCRs seen for DRB1 alleles and the fewest for HLA-C alleles. Some 16 rarely observed V segments, including chromosome 9 orphons, were excluded from the earlier analysis of several hundred of the donors because counts were too low. A later genetic analysis reported fewer N-insertions in productive TCRs among donors in an Asian-associated ancestry cluster than the roughly 700-donor mean. In a later analysis, HLA-associated TCR beta chains were found to be more clonally expanded and to have lower generation probabilities than equally common non-associated chains. According to a later analysis, parvovirus B19, influenza, CMV and Epstein-Barr virus appeared linked to several top co-occurrence clusters. A further reported finding was that TCR beta sequences accurately predicted the HLA-A and HLA-B alleles for most subjects in the first cohort. The 87-base-pair reads could not distinguish some IMGT-functional V segments, including TRBV6-2 and TRBV6-3, so those segments were excluded. The classifier was reported to diagnose cytomegalovirus status with high specificity and sensitivity in both the original and validation cohorts. CMV serostatus was the only immune exposure information available for the cohort. The authors suggested that the approach could potentially be generalized to other disease states and immunological phenotypes.

The cohort comprised around 690 healthy bone marrow donors. At the time of sampling, every cohort member was nominally healthy, though immune exposures that went unrecorded were likely present. The donor tested CMV seropositive and was one of the 289 seropositive cohort members. Each donor provided a peripheral blood sample, and peripheral blood mononuclear cells were used for TCR beta sequencing. The Qiagen DNeasy Blood Extraction Kit was used to extract genomic DNA from the blood cell samples. As concerns this clone: Its recognized antigen is unknown. Base-call qualities are not available, and no considerably larger clone is one nucleotide away.

Including cysteine and phenylalanine, the CDR3 has 13 amino acids. Only CDR3 DNA is held: 39 bases, read in frame from base 1. CDR1 and CDR2 (SGHTA, FQGTGA) derive from the germline V gene. V gives up 5 bases and J gives up 1 base, and the segment between their germline ends measures 8 bases. Material for sequencing was PBMCs. This clonotype originated in a woman in her thirties or forties in good health and CMV-seropositive. This chain joins TRBV7-3 to TRBJ2-5; perhaps TRBD1 is the D gene, with 5 bases matching. The bases are TGTGCCAGCAGCGCACAGGTCCAAGAGACCCAGTACTTC. Its protein is CASSAQVQETQYF. Joined to the reference TRBV7-3 and TRBJ2-5 proteins, this CDR3 gives the full variable domain: GAGVSQTPSNKVTEKGKYVELRCDPISGHTALYWYRQSLGQGPEFLIYFQGTGAADDSGLPNDRFFAVRPEGSVSTLKIQRTERGDSAVYLCASSAQVQETQYFGPGTRLLVL.